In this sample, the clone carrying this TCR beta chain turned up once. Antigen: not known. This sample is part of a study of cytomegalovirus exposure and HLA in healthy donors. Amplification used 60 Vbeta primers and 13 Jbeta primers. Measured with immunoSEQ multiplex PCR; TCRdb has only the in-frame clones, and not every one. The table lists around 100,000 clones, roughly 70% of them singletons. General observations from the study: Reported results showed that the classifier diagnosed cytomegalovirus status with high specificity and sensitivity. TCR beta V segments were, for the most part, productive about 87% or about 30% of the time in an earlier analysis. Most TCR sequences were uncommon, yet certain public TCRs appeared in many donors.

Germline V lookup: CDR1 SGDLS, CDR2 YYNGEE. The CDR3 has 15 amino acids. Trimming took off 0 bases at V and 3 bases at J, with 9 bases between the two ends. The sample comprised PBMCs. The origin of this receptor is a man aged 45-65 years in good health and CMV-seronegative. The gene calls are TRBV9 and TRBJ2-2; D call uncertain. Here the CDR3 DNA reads TGTGCCAGCAGCGTAGGCACTACCTACACCGGGGAGCTGTTTTTT. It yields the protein CASSVGTTYTGELFF.